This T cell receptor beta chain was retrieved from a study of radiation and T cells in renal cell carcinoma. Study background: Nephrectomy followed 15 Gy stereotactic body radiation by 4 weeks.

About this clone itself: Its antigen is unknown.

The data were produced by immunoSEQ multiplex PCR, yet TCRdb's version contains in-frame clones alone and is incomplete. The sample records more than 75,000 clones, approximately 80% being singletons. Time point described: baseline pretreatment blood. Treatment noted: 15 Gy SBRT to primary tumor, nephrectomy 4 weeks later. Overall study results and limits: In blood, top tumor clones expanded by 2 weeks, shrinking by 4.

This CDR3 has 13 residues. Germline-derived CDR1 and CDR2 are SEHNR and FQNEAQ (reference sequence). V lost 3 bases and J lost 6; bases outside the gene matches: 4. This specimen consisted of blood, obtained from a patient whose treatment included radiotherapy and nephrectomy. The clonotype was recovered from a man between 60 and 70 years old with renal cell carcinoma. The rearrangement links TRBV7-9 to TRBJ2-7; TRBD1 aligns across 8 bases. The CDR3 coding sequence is TGTGCCAGCAGCTTTGACAGGGGCGGCGAGCAGTACTTC. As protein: CASSFDRGGEQYF.